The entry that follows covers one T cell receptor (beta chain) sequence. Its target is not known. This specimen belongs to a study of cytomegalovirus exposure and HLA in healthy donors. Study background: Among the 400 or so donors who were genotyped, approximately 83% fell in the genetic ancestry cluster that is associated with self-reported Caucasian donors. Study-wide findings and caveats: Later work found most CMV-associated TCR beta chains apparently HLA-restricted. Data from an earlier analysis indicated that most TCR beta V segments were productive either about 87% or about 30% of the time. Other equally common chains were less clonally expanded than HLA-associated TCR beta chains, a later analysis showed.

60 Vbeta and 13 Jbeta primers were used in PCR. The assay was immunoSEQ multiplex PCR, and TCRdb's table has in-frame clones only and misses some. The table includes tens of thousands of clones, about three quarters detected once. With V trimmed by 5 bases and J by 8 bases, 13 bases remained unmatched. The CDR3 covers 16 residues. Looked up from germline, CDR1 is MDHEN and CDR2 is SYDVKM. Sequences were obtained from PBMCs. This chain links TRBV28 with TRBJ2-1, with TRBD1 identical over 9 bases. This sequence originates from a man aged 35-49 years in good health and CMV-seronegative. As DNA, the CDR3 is TGTGCCAGCAGTCCCCCCTGGGACAGGGAGGTGGATGAGCAGTTCTTC. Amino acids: CASSPPWDREVDEQFF.